The next 23 T cell receptor beta chains were all read from a single sample in a study of cytomegalovirus exposure and HLA in healthy donors (TCRdb year 2017). Library generation was performed with the immunoSEQ multiplex PCR assay. For the multiplex PCR, a mixture combining 60 forward primers for TCR Vbeta segments and 13 reverse primers for TCR Jbeta segments was used. TCRdb holds this immuneACCESS table with in-frame rearrangements only. Some clones are missing; in checked studies, unresolved V genes explain under half, and the rest has no known cause. The sample includes more than 85,000 clones, with about 76% observed a single time. The ten top clones hold over 2% of the sample. Sequences were obtained from PBMCs. These receptors all come from a woman in her thirties in good health and CMV-seronegative.

The rearrangement joins TRBV5-4 to TRBJ2-3, with 7 bases lining up with TRBD1. The J segment lost 0 bases and the V segment lost 2 bases, leaving 6 bases of the junction unmatched. This CDR3 is built from 16 residues. Germline CDR1 and CDR2: SGHNT and YYREEE (reference sequence). The DNA of the CDR3 is TGTGCCAGCAGCTTTCCGGGACAGACAAGCACAGATACGCAGTATTTT. This gives the protein CASSFPGQTSTDTQYF.

A remark on this clone: One end of the junction fails to match germline, which may point to a read error. The chain carries TRBV7-9 and TRBJ1-5; D unclear. Germline V gives CDR1 SEHNR, CDR2 FQNEAQ (reference sequence). This CDR3 spans 17 amino acids. The CDR3, as DNA: TGTTCCAGCAGCTCCGAAGAGACATGGCCCTTTGGTCAGCCCCAGCATTTT. Protein: CSSSSEETWPFGQPQHF.

As to this clone: A read error may account for a junction end that differs from germline. The rearrangement links TRBV4-3 to TRBJ1-1; D may be TRBD1 (5 bases). Germline V gives CDR1 LGHNA, CDR2 YSLEER. This CDR3 region has 14 residues. CDR3 residues: CASGQDRGGTEAFF. The CDR3 coding sequence is TGCGCCAGCGGCCAGGATCGCGGGGGGACTGAAGCTTTCTTT.

The rearrangement uses TRBV2 and TRBJ2-1, with 8 bases identical to TRBD1. Germline loops: CDR1 SNHLY, CDR2 FYNNEI. V lost 8 bases, J lost 7 bases, and 7 bases stayed unmatched. The CDR3 loop spans 13 amino acids. The CDR3 loop reads CASGSDRANEQFF. CDR3 nucleotide sequence: TGTGCCAGCGGATCGGACAGGGCGAATGAGCAGTTCTTC.

The V and J genes are TRBV15 and TRBJ2-1; the D gene is possibly TRBD1 (5 bases). In germline, CDR1 is LNHNV, CDR2 YYDKDF (reference sequence). Trimming stripped 3 bases from V and 8 bases from J, with 11 bases between. The CDR3 spans 13 residues. CDR3 in amino acids: CATSRDQGYEQFF. The CDR3 coding sequence is TGTGCCACCAGCAGGGACCAGGGATATGAGCAGTTCTTC.

The J gene is TRBJ2-2, the V gene TRBV19; weak D call: TRBD1 (5 bases). The CDR3 consists of 14 residues. CDR1 and CDR2 (germline): LNHDA, SQIVND (reference sequence). V was clipped by 10 bases and J by 1 base, with 13 bases between them. Here the CDR3 DNA reads TGTGCCACCAAGGACATGCAGAACACCGGGGAGCTGTTTTTT. It translates to CATKDMQNTGELFF.

The CDR3: CASSHYAGGYNEQFF. The CDR3, as DNA: TGCGCCAGCAGCCATTATGCGGGAGGGTACAATGAGCAGTTCTTC. This chain links TRBV4-3 with TRBJ2-1; 9 bases match TRBD2. The CDR3 has 15 residues. The V gene end was trimmed by 3 bases and the J gene end by 4 bases; junction bases not matched to a gene: 4. From germline, CDR1 is LGHNA and CDR2 YSLEER.

In this sample, this clone turned up once. At one of its ends the junction is not consistent with the germline gene, which may arise from a read error. The rearrangement uses TRBV7-7 and TRBJ2-3; TRBD2 matches 9 bases. The CDR3 sequence is 15 residues long. Germline lookup yields CDR1 SSHAT and CDR2 FNYEAQ (reference sequence). CDR3 bases: TGTGCTAGCAGTCTGGGGACTAGCCACACAGATACGCAGTATTTT. Translated, it gives CASSLGTSHTDTQYF.

The V call is TRBV7-6, the J call TRBJ1-6, with D unresolved. Germline V gene lookup returns CDR1 SGHVS and CDR2 FNYEAQ. This CDR3 is 14 amino acids long. Trimming left V 5 bases short and J 1 base short, with 6 bases between. In DNA form, the CDR3 reads TGTGCCAGCAGCCGTAGTTCCTATAATTCACCCCTCCACTTT. This translates into CASSRSSYNSPLHF.

This clone is a singleton in its sample. The CDR3 DNA reads as TGCGCCAGCAGACAGGGGCGCGCTGAAGCTTTCTTT. It translates to CASRQGRAEAFF. The chain recombines TRBV5-1 with TRBJ1-1, with 7 bases identical to TRBD1. Trimming removed 5 bases from V and 6 bases from J; junction bases left unmatched: 4. This CDR3 is built from 12 residues. CDR1 and CDR2 (germline): SGHRS, YFSETQ.

This clone has only one observation. The chain joins TRBV6-1 to TRBJ2-6; no clear D gene. CDR3 length: 13 residues. V dropped 10 bases and J dropped 1 base, with 8 bases sitting between them. Per the germline V gene, CDR1 is MNHNS and CDR2 is SASEGT. The CDR3 DNA sequence: TGTGCCACCGAGTCGTCTGGGGCCAACGTCCTGACTTTC. Protein sequence: CATESSGANVLTF.

J is TRBJ2-5 and V is TRBV2; 9 bases match TRBD1. V shed 9 bases, J shed 5 bases, and the junction held 4 bases outside the gene matches. The CDR3 has 12 residues. Looked up from germline, CDR1 is SNHLY and CDR2 is FYNNEI. The DNA for the CDR3 is TGTGCCAGTGCGGGACAGGGCGAGACCCAGTACTTC. This translates into CASAGQGETQYF.

The rearrangement links TRBV2 to TRBJ1-1; possible D gene TRBD1, 6 bases. CDR3 length: 14 amino acids. The germline gives CDR1 SNHLY, CDR2 FYNNEI. V was trimmed by 8 bases and J by 0 bases, leaving 13 bases between them. The CDR3 sequence: CASGKDSMNTEAFF. CDR3 in DNA: TGTGCCAGCGGCAAGGACAGTATGAACACTGAAGCTTTCTTT.

This chain joins TRBV5-8 and TRBJ1-2; a possible D gene is TRBD1 (6 bases). The V gene's germline CDR1 is SGHTS and CDR2 YDEGEE. V was pared by 3 bases and J by 7 bases, with 10 bases between. There are 12 residues in the CDR3. The CDR3, as DNA: TGTGCCAGCAGCTGGGGCAGGGGTGGCTACACCTTC. Residues: CASSWGRGGYTF.

The chain couples TRBV19 to TRBJ2-5, with a possible D match to TRBD2 (5 bases). From germline, CDR1 is LNHDA and CDR2 SQIVND (reference sequence). Trimming removed 5 bases at V and 1 base at J, with 14 bases between. The CDR3 is made up of 15 amino acids. CDR3 in DNA: TGTGCCAGTAGTTCCTCCGACTATGCCCAAGAGACCCAGTACTTC. It codes for CASSSSDYAQETQYF.

The chain has TRBV10-2 and TRBJ2-7, with a tentative D call TRBD2 (5 bases). The germline V and J ends were trimmed by 0 bases and 2 bases, with 17 bases remaining between them. The CDR3 spans 17 residues. Germline CDR1 WSHSY, CDR2 SAAADI. CDR3 nucleotides: TGCGCCAGCAGTGAGTCGGCCCCTCGAGGGCTCCCCTACGAGCAGTACTTC. Amino acids: CASSESAPRGLPYEQYF.

This rearrangement joins TRBV6-4 to TRBJ2-1; weak D call: TRBD2 (6 bases). With 6 bases removed from V and 5 bases from J, the gap between germline ends came to 14 bases. This CDR3 is 14 amino acids long. Germline CDR1 reads MRHNA; CDR2 reads SNTAGT. CDR3 coding DNA: TGTGCCAGCAGGAAGCGGGCCAACGACAATGAGCAGTTCTTC. It specifies CASRKRANDNEQFF.

This clone was seen only once. V and J are TRBV11-1 and TRBJ2-1, with 7 bases aligning to TRBD2. Germline V gene data show CDR1 as SGHAT and CDR2 as FQDESV (reference sequence). The CDR3 consists of 14 residues. The trim removed 5 bases at V and 3 bases at J, leaving 4 bases unmatched. The CDR3 region is CASSAGTIYNEQFF. The DNA for the CDR3 is TGTGCCAGCAGCGCCGGGACTATCTACAATGAGCAGTTCTTC.

This sequence joins TRBV10-3 and TRBJ2-5; 7 bases map to TRBD2. The CDR3 is 15 amino acids. V lost 10 bases and J lost 2; bases outside the gene matches: 13. The germline V gene encodes CDR1 ENHRY and CDR2 SYGVKD. The CDR3 here is CATLKAGAGQETQYF. For the CDR3, the DNA is TGTGCCACTCTAAAGGCGGGAGCTGGTCAAGAGACCCAGTACTTC.

V usage is TRBV29-1 and J usage is TRBJ1-2, with D perhaps matching TRBD1 (6 bases). CDR1 and CDR2 from the germline V gene are SQVTM and ANQGSEA. V was clipped by 4 bases and J by 5 bases, with 8 bases between them. This CDR3 has 11 amino acids. CDR3 in DNA: TGCAGCGTTGGGACAGTTTATGGCTACACCTTC. Amino acid sequence: CSVGTVYGYTF.

This chain joins TRBV7-6 and TRBJ2-1; perhaps TRBD1 as D (6 bases). CDR1 and CDR2 (germline): SGHVS, FNYEAQ. CDR3 length equals 17 residues. The V gene lost 1 base and the J gene lost 7 bases, with 20 bases spanning the gap. The DNA for the CDR3 is TGTGCCAGCAGCTTAGAGGGGCTGGGACACCCCTGGAATGAGCAGTTCTTC. Amino acid sequence: CASSLEGLGHPWNEQFF.

V is TRBV10-2 and J is TRBJ2-3, with D unresolved. This CDR3 is 13 amino acids long. CDR1 WSHSY and CDR2 SAAADI come from the germline V gene. V was shortened by 3 bases and J by 3 bases, with 7 bases between the two germline ends. The CDR3 nucleotides are TGCGCCAGCAGTGATCCCGTAACAGATACGCAGTATTTT. Translated, it gives CASSDPVTDTQYF.

This chain links TRBV12-5 with TRBJ2-7, with TRBD2 matching 7 bases. Germline V gives CDR1 LGHNT, CDR2 FRNRAP. V shed 1 base and J 2 bases; nucleotides not matched to a gene: 11. CDR3 length: 17 amino acids. CDR3 sequence (DNA): TGTGCTAGTGGTTTGGGAGGTAGGCGGGAGATCCCCTACGAGCAGTACTTC. The encoded protein is CASGLGGRREIPYEQYF.